One and the same sample provided the 15 T cell receptor beta chains below, sequenced in a study of monozygotic twins with inflammatory bowel disease. TCRdb reanalyzed the 5' RACE reads, giving one entry per CDR3 protein sequence and no DNA. The table lists approximately 150,000 distinct CDR3 sequences. The sample consisted of blood. The origin of the receptors is a human donor with ulcerative colitis or Crohn's disease, or a healthy co-twin of an affected twin (not recorded which).

The rearrangement uses TRBV28 and TRBJ2-1; absent DNA, TCRdb's TRBD2 call cannot be checked. The germline CDR1 and CDR2 sequences are MDHEN and SYDVKM. This CDR3 spans 14 amino acids. CDR3 sequence reads: CASLSGRVYNEQFF.

The chain links TRBV10-3 to TRBJ1-3; the TCRdb D gene call, TRBD1, has no DNA to confirm it. The CDR3 has 14 residues. Germline V gene sequence: CDR1 ENHRY, CDR2 SYGVKD. The CDR3 spells CASGQGVSGNTIYF.

The CDR3 loop is CASRPLDTDTQYF. The rearrangement links TRBV6-5 to TRBJ2-3. The length of the CDR3 is 13 residues. CDR1 MNHEY and CDR2 SVGAGI come from the germline V gene.

The CDR3 sequence: CASSFPAGGTRLDNEQFF. The chain links TRBV7-8 to TRBJ2-1; the D call of TRBD2 rests on TCRdb alone, since no DNA is present to check it. CDR1 SGHVS and CDR2 FQNEAQ come from the germline V gene. The CDR3 consists of 18 residues.

The V and J genes are TRBV7-2 and TRBJ2-1; TCRdb's D call, TRBD2, is unchecked because there is no DNA. The CDR3 loop spans 14 amino acids. Per germline, CDR1 SGHTA and CDR2 FQGNSA. The CDR3 protein is CASSQRGVGLEQFF.

The V call is TRBV12-3 or TRBV12-4, the J call TRBJ1-4; TCRdb gives TRBD1 as the D gene, but with no DNA this cannot be confirmed. CDR3 length: 14 amino acids. The CDR3 region is CASTPGPLGEKLFF.

The V call is TRBV12-3 or TRBV12-4, the J call TRBJ2-5; TCRdb picks TRBD2, but there is no DNA to check that call. The CDR3 extends over 16 amino acids. CDR3 amino acids: CASSLAAGLALETQYF.

This sequence joins TRBV30 and TRBJ1-1; TCRdb designates TRBD1, a call that cannot be tested without DNA. From germline, CDR1 is GTSNPN and CDR2 SVGIG (reference sequence). CDR3 length: 14 residues. The CDR3 loop reads CAWIAIRGGSEAFF.

The V call is TRBV28, the J call TRBJ2-1; the D call from TCRdb, TRBD2, cannot be confirmed without DNA. CDR1 and CDR2 from the germline V gene are MDHEN and SYDVKM. The CDR3 consists of 15 residues. CDR3 sequence reads: CAGSLVGPERGFEFF.

The chain uses TRBV7-2 and TRBJ1-1; the TCRdb D gene call, TRBD1, has no DNA to confirm it. The CDR3 has 14 amino acids. From germline, CDR1 is SGHTA and CDR2 FQGNSA. The CDR3 sequence is CASSRQPMNTEAFF.

This chain connects TRBV20-1 to TRBJ2-7; TCRdb's assignment of TRBD1 cannot be checked, as there is no DNA. There are 13 residues in the CDR3. CDR1 DFQATT and CDR2 SNEGSKA come from the germline V gene (reference sequence). CDR3 region: CSASRQGASEQYF.

The chain uses TRBV15 and TRBJ2-5; without DNA, the TCRdb call of TRBD1 cannot be checked. This CDR3 region has 16 residues. Germline V gene sequence: CDR1 LNHNV, CDR2 YYDKDF (reference sequence). CDR3: CATSRGSTGGAETQYF.

The chain has TRBV30 and TRBJ2-1; the TCRdb call, TRBD2, lacks DNA for checking. Germline V gives CDR1 GTSNPN, CDR2 SVGIG (reference sequence). The length of the CDR3 is 13 residues. The CDR3 sequence: CALGLSSYNEQFF.

The chain couples TRBV7-6 to TRBJ2-7; the TCRdb call, TRBD2, lacks DNA for checking. This CDR3 comprises 14 residues. CDR1 is SGHVS, CDR2 FNYEAQ, per germline. This chain's CDR3 is CASSPGGPSYEQYF.

The CDR3 is CASSSGPGNTEAFF. The chain uses TRBV5-1 and TRBJ1-1. Germline loops: CDR1 SGHRS, CDR2 YFSETQ. CDR3 size: 14 residues.